The text below deals with one T cell receptor beta chain. Its recognized antigen is unknown. No base qualities exist here, and no much larger clone lies one base off it. The data stem from a study of blood T cell repertoires in COVID-19 (dated by TCRdb to the early 2020s). For the wider study: Samples from collaborators originated in the United States, Italy and Spain and spanned both the acute and convalescent phases of COVID-19. Where available, HLA class I and class II types were taken from metadata supplied by the sample provider and were not determined by assay-based typing. Samples came from the ongoing ImmuneRACE study (first 160 participants) plus 1,254 subjects from 6 global collaborators. The repertoires were released in a freely available public database meant as a resource for research on the immune response to SARS-CoV-2. A de-identified subject ID, COVID-19 status, age in years and sex were almost always included in the sample metadata. The prospective study material was composed of cDNA or gDNA derived from T cells, B-cell-depleted T cells, or PBMCs. The dataset comprised deeply sampled blood TCRbeta repertoires from subjects exposed to, actively infected with, or recovered from COVID-19.

The immunoSEQ Assay, a bias-controlled multiplex PCR, was used to amplify TCRbeta CDR3 regions from genomic DNA. As for the authors' bioinformatics: The number of nucleated cells in each sample was estimated by amplification of reference gene primers within the assay. Sequence reads were collapsed and filtered to measure the absolute abundance of every unique TCRbeta CDR3 rearrangement. For each sample, productive Simpson clonality was calculated as the square root of Simpson's diversity index across productive rearrangements. TCRdb re-hosts the immuneACCESS table, in-frame sequences only. Its copies lack some clones; in the studies checked, an unresolved V gene accounts for under half of them, and the cause for the rest is not known. V, J and clone size were drawn from that table, and D and trimming were deduced from the DNA. The sample data list some 89,000 clones, and roughly 82% of these were observed just once. The ten largest clones add up to 0.95% to 1.5% of the sample.

The collaborating institutions used their own protocols to collect whole blood in K2EDTA tubes. Collaborator samples were shipped for TCRbeta analysis as frozen whole blood, isolated PBMCs, or DNA extracted from either sample type. Results and caveats for the whole study, not just this receptor: The amount of clinical and demographic metadata varied by source and participant and was provided uncurated.

The V and J ends are trimmed by 3 bases and 1 base, leaving 3 bases between them. The CDR3 runs 12 residues from the cysteine to the phenylalanine. Just CDR3 DNA is preserved here, 36 bases in frame from base 1. Taken from the germline V gene, the CDR1 and CDR2 loops are MNHNS and SASEGT. In this chain, TRBV6-1 is recombined with TRBJ1-2, with the D gene not confidently named. Material for sequencing was peripheral blood. This receptor was obtained from an elderly woman with acute or convalescent COVID-19. The CDR3 in this case is CASSDRNYGYTF. The DNA reads TGTGCCAGCAGTGATCGTAACTATGGCTACACCTTC.